The 22 T cell receptor beta chains below come from one sample, sequenced in a study of blood T cell repertoires in COVID-19. Data came from immunoSEQ multiplex PCR; TCRdb stores just in-frame clones and leaves some out. The table has 150,000 to 200,000 clones, approximately 90% seen once; the top ten hold under 15%. The specimen was peripheral blood. The receptor set was obtained from a woman in her 70s with COVID-19, enrolled during active disease.

This clone was seen only a few times. This chain connects TRBV18 to TRBJ2-5; D gene uncertain. V was cut by 6 bases and J by 2 bases, with 16 bases left in between. The CDR3 is 15 amino acids. Germline CDR1 KGHSH, CDR2 LQKENI. The CDR3 sequence: CASSRDSNQQETQYF. The CDR3 DNA reads TGTGCCAGCTCCCGAGACTCGAACCAACAAGAGACCCAGTACTTC.

The chain recombines TRBV15 with TRBJ1-1; 7 bases align to TRBD1. V shed 5 bases and J 8 bases; nucleotides not matched to a gene: 8. The CDR3 contains 13 residues. Germline V gives CDR1 LNHNV, CDR2 YYDKDF (reference sequence). CDR3 sequence: CATSPGTAREAFF. Written as DNA, the CDR3 is TGTGCCACCAGCCCTGGGACAGCGCGGGAAGCTTTCTTT.

The genes are TRBV30 and TRBJ1-1; TRBD1 agrees at 9 bases. V lost 0 bases to trimming and J lost 7 bases; unmatched junction nucleotides: 3. The length of the CDR3 is 13 residues. CDR1 GTSNPN and CDR2 SVGIG come from the germline V gene (reference sequence). CDR3 sequence: CAWSVTGGDEAFF. The CDR3 DNA reads TGTGCCTGGAGTGTAACAGGGGGCGATGAAGCTTTCTTT.

The V gene is TRBV6-5, the J gene TRBJ1-1, with D maybe TRBD1 (6 bases). The ends were cut back, 5 bases at V and 4 bases at J, with 11 bases in the middle. CDR3 length equals 13 residues. The V gene's germline CDR1 is MNHEY and CDR2 SVGAGI. CDR3 bases: TGTGCCAGCAGTCAAACAGGGAGCACTGAAGCTTTCTTT. This translates into CASSQTGSTEAFF.

In DNA form, the CDR3 reads TGTGCCAGCAGCATCCCCCCCGGGATTAGCGGGATCTCCTACAATGAGCAGTTCTTC. It translates to CASSIPPGISGISYNEQFF. V usage is TRBV7-9 and J usage is TRBJ2-1; TRBD2 matches at 8 bases. CDR3 length: 19 amino acids. V shed 5 bases, J shed 0 bases, and the junction held 15 bases outside the gene matches. CDR1 is SEHNR and CDR2 is FQNEAQ in the germline V gene (reference sequence).

This sequence joins TRBV28 and TRBJ1-5; the match to TRBD1 covers 7 bases. CDR1 MDHEN and CDR2 SYDVKM come from the germline V gene. The CDR3 loop spans 14 amino acids. Losses at the gene ends were 6 bases for V and 7 bases for J; bases not matched to a gene: 9. The CDR3 region is CASRSMTGLQPQHF. As DNA, the CDR3 is TGTGCCAGCAGATCGATGACAGGGTTGCAGCCCCAGCATTTT.

This rearrangement joins TRBV4-1 to TRBJ2-3, with D tentatively TRBD2 (5 bases). The CDR3 is 16 amino acids. V lost 1 base to trimming and J lost 2 bases, with 13 bases between them. Germline-derived CDR1 and CDR2 are MGHRA and YSYEKL. The CDR3 bases are TGCGCCAGCAGCCAAGCCACCCTAGCCGACACAGATACGCAGTATTTT. Protein product: CASSQATLADTDTQYF.

The chain recombines TRBV19 with TRBJ2-7; 9 bases are shared with TRBD2. The germline V gene encodes CDR1 LNHDA and CDR2 SQIVND (reference sequence). CDR3 length equals 15 residues. V shed 5 bases, J shed 3 bases, and the junction held 8 bases outside the gene matches. The CDR3: CASSSRTSVRYEQYF. The CDR3 DNA follows: TGTGCCAGTAGTTCCCGGACTAGCGTGCGCTACGAGCAGTACTTC.

This clone was picked up a small number of times. The chain carries TRBV4-1 and TRBJ1-3; D remains ambiguous. Trimming removed 1 base from V and 7 bases from J, with 8 bases in between. The CDR3 covers 13 residues. The germline gives CDR1 MGHRA, CDR2 YSYEKL. The CDR3 spells CASSQAGGNTIYF. CDR3 nucleotides: TGCGCCAGCAGCCAAGCTGGAGGTAACACCATATATTTT.

This rearrangement joins TRBV20-1 to TRBJ1-5; D gene ambiguous. CDR1 is DFQATT, CDR2 SNEGSKA, per germline (reference sequence). Trimming cost V 3 bases and J 1 base, with 13 bases left between them. The length of the CDR3 is 15 residues. CDR3 sequence reads: CSASVGRRSNQPQHF. DNA of the CDR3: TGCAGTGCTAGTGTGGGGAGGAGGAGCAATCAGCCCCAGCATTTT.

The rearrangement links TRBV23-1 to TRBJ1-5; D unclear. TRBV23-1 carries the ORF label, with uncertain function. V was trimmed by 7 bases and J by 6 bases, leaving 16 bases between them. This CDR3 is built from 14 residues. CDR3 sequence: CASNQEQAPQPQHF. The DNA for the CDR3 is TGCGCCAGCAACCAAGAGCAGGCCCCTCAGCCCCAGCATTTT.

Of note for this clone: Other DNA sequences in this specimen translate into the identical CDR3. The CDR3 region is CAISESGASYNEQFF. CDR3 in DNA: TGTGCCATCAGTGAGTCTGGGGCATCCTACAATGAGCAGTTCTTC. This sequence joins TRBV10-3 and TRBJ2-1, with D possibly matching TRBD1 (5 bases). Germline V gene data show CDR1 as ENHRY and CDR2 as SYGVKD. The CDR3 loop spans 15 amino acids. Trimming left V 0 bases short and J 1 base short, with 7 bases between.

The gene calls are TRBV19 and TRBJ1-5; TRBD1 might be the D (5 bases). Trimming stripped 3 bases from V and 10 bases from J, with 13 bases between. Per the germline V gene, CDR1 is LNHDA and CDR2 is SQIVND (reference sequence). The CDR3 totals 13 residues. CDR3 bases: TGTGCCAGTAGTATTCAGGGTTCCAGTCCCCAGCATTTT. Protein product: CASSIQGSSPQHF.

The chain recombines TRBV4-3 with TRBJ1-3; D is possibly TRBD1 (6 bases). CDR3 length equals 17 residues. CDR1 is LGHNA and CDR2 is YSLEER in the germline V gene. V shed 0 bases and J shed 11 bases, with 23 bases lying between them. CDR3 sequence (DNA): TGCGCCAGCAGCCAAGACTCCGGGACACTCTCCCTCCCCGCCATATATTTT. It translates to CASSQDSGTLSLPAIYF.

The chain recombines TRBV6-1 with TRBJ2-2; no clear D. CDR3 length: 15 residues. Germline CDR1 and CDR2: MNHNS and SASEGT. V was clipped by 0 bases and J by 7 bases, with 12 bases between them. The CDR3, as DNA: TGTGCCAGCAGTGAAGCGACTTACCAACTCGGGGAGCTGTTTTTT. Translation: CASSEATYQLGELFF.

This clone was observed a few times. The chain joins TRBV28 to TRBJ1-2, with 8 positions matching TRBD1. The V segment lost 6 bases and the J segment 1 base; nucleotides outside the gene matches: 4. The CDR3 sequence is 14 residues long. CDR1 is MDHEN and CDR2 is SYDVKM in the germline V gene. Here the CDR3 reads CASSRTGHNYGYTF. CDR3 coding DNA: TGTGCCAGCAGCCGGACAGGGCATAACTATGGCTACACCTTC.

The chain recombines TRBV6-6 with TRBJ1-5; no reliable D call. V lost 5 bases and J 1 base, leaving 6 bases between the germline ends. The CDR3 runs to 13 residues. Germline assignment: CDR1 MNHNY and CDR2 SVGAGI (reference sequence). The CDR3 nucleotides are TGTGCCAGCAGTGAGTCCAGCAATCAGCCCCAGCATTTT. This codes for CASSESSNQPQHF.

The chain joins TRBV19 to TRBJ1-2; D is unclear. Trimming cost V 1 base and J 5 bases, with 14 bases left between them. Germline values: CDR1 LNHDA, CDR2 SQIVND (reference sequence). The CDR3 is made up of 15 amino acids. The CDR3 is CASSIVGRVAYGYTF. CDR3 coding DNA: TGTGCCAGTAGTATAGTCGGGAGGGTTGCGTATGGCTACACCTTC.

This clone was seen a single time. The chain employs TRBV3-1 (or the pseudogene TRBV3-2) and TRBJ1-4, with D maybe TRBD1 (5 bases). The CDR3 extends over 15 amino acids. The V gene lost 1 base and the J gene lost 8 bases, with 14 bases spanning the gap. Germline V CDR1 and CDR2: LGHDT, YNNKEL (reference sequence). CDR3 nucleotide sequence: TGTGCCAGCAGCCAAGTGGGGCAGGGAGGGGAAAAACTGTTTTTT. This translates into CASSQVGQGGEKLFF.

This chain connects TRBV27 to TRBJ2-5, with TRBD2 matching over 7 bases. The CDR3 is made up of 13 amino acids. Per the germline V gene, CDR1 is MNHEY and CDR2 is SMNVEV (reference sequence). V lost 9 bases, J lost 5 bases, and 9 bases stayed unmatched. DNA for the CDR3: TGTGCCAGTTCGACTAGCCTGGTTGAGACCCAGTACTTC. Residues: CASSTSLVETQYF.

This clone was counted once. The chain combines TRBV5-1 with TRBJ2-2, with 8 bases identical to TRBD2. This CDR3 is built from 16 residues. V was clipped by 3 bases and J by 1 base; unmatched bases: 5. Per germline, CDR1 SGHRS and CDR2 YFSETQ. DNA of the CDR3: TGCGCCAGCAGCTACGGGAGGGTAGGGAACACCGGGGAGCTGTTTTTT. It specifies CASSYGRVGNTGELFF.

This chain joins TRBV6-5 and TRBJ1-1; 10 nucleotides line up with TRBD1. Germline assignment: CDR1 MNHEY and CDR2 SVGAGI. The CDR3 runs to 15 residues. V trimming: 7 bases; J trimming: 0 bases; junction bases outside the gene matches: 5. Here the CDR3 DNA reads TGTGCCAGCACGGACAGGGGGTCCATGAACACTGAAGCTTTCTTT. Its translation: CASTDRGSMNTEAFF.